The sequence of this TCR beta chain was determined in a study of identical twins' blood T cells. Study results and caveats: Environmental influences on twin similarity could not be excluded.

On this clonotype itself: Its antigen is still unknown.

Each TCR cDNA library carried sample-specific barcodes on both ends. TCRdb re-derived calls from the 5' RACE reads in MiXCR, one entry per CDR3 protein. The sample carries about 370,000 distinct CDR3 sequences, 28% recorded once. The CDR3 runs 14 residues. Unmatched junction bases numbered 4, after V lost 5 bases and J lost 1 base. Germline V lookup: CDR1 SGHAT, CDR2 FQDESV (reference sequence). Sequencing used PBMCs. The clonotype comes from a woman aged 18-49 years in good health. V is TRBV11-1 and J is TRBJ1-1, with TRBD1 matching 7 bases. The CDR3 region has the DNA TGTGCCAGCAGCAAAGGACAGGCGAACACTGAAGCTTTCTTT. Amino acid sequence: CASSKGQANTEAFF.